This TCR beta chain is drawn from a study of Ad26.COV2.S vaccination and SARS-CoV-2 variants (dated by TCRdb to the early 2020s). About the full investigation: Donors in the vaccine arm were drawn from COV1001, a multicentre, randomized, double-blind, placebo-controlled phase I-IIa trial testing Ad26.COV2.S in healthy adults. The TCR-sequenced set comprised approximately 30 samples: some 20 Ad26.COV2.S vaccine recipients, 5 placebo recipients and 8 SARS-CoV-2 convalescent individuals. Participants in the trial were split at random into five groups of five each, receiving low-dose or high-dose Ad26.COV2.S once or twice, or else placebo on both occasions. TCRbeta repertoire sequencing served as the tool for gauging how specific and how broad the SARS-CoV-2-reactive T cell receptors were following Ad26.COV2.S vaccination. Investigators did not know the trial group allocation while performing experiments and assessing outcomes. Dosing of Ad26.COV2.S was intramuscular, at either 5x10^10 or 1x10^11 viral particles, delivered as one shot or as two shots spaced 56 days apart.

The immunoSEQ Assay was used to sequence TCRbeta CDR3 regions. After extraction, genomic DNA underwent amplification by bias-controlled multiplex PCR, followed by high-throughput sequencing. The paper's data handling went like this. To quantify the absolute abundance of every unique TCRbeta CDR3 region, sequences were collapsed and filtered. T cell fraction was estimated by normalizing TCRbeta template counts to usable DNA, with usable DNA measured through amplification of reference genes found in all nucleated cells. Repertoire TCRs were annotated as SARS-CoV-2-specific when V gene, CDR3 amino acid sequence and J gene were exactly matched to a known reactive TCR set. The reference SARS-CoV-2 TCR set was obtained from MIRA and was filtered for enrichment in COVID-19-positive ImmuneCODE repertoires, whereby public or cross-reactive TCRs were removed. Using the MIRA antigens, annotated TCRs were further analysed by specific ORF or by position within an ORF. Depth was the summed frequency of annotated unique rearrangements, while breadth was defined as annotated unique rearrangements over total unique productive rearrangements. TCR breadth was compared between groups using two-sided Wilcoxon rank-sum tests. TCRdb holds this immuneACCESS table with in-frame rearrangements only. Some clones are missing; in checked studies, unresolved V genes explain under half, and the rest has no known cause. The V and J calls and clone size were taken over from that table, and D and trimming were inferred from the DNA. The sample profile shows approximately 420,000 clones; 75% to 90% of them were found once. The ten top clones hold 3.5% of the sample.

The label giving this sample's treatment or condition can be read as: over 15 received Ad26.COV2.S at low or high dose, single or two shots; 5 received placebo; per-sample allocation not given. For vaccine and placebo recipients, the sequenced repertoires came from samples collected on day 63 after the first injection. Between 29 July and 7 August 2020, Cohort 1b enrolled 25 adults aged 18-55 years at one site in Boston, USA. Ad26.COV2.S was a replication-incompetent adenovirus type 26 vector expressing a prefusion-stabilized SARS-CoV-2 spike protein from the original Wuhan strain. About this clone: Which antigen it targets is not known. Per-nucleotide qualities are absent, and no much larger clonotype sits a single base away.

What the work shows at the level of the full study, not this receptor alone: Comparing responses between vaccine doses or regimens was not something the study was powered to do. Vaccine and placebo recipients had comparable non-spike TCR breadth, which fits with the vaccine containing only spike. After vaccination, substantial breadth of spike-specific CD8+ and CD4+ T cell responses was reported. The authors noted that the TCR breadth and depth analyses may have underestimated total T cell responses. Spike-specific TCR breadth was higher in Ad26.COV2.S recipients than in placebo recipients (P = 0.0014).

The CDR3, from cysteine to phenylalanine, totals 13 residues. The DNA shown is the 39-base CDR3, in frame from base 1. V and J are truncated by 8 bases and 7 bases respectively, leaving an intervening sequence of 17 bases. Based on the germline V gene, the CDR1 and CDR2 sequences are SNHLY and FYNNEI. This clonotype was sampled from a person between 18 and 65 years old who received the Ad26.COV2.S COVID-19 vaccine or a placebo. The specimen was peripheral blood, collected in a trial of Ad26.COV2.S vaccine versus placebo. This receptor chain uses TRBV2 and TRBJ1-2; tentative D gene TRBD1, with 6 bases matching. The CDR3 has the sequence CASPGGQEGGYTF. The DNA reads as follows: TGTGCCAGCCCGGGGGGGCAGGAGGGTGGCTACACCTTC.